Reported below is one TCR beta chain. Its antigen is not identified. The data belong to a study of CD4 T cells in relation to SARS-CoV-2 and coronaviruses. CD4+ T cells from unexposed donors were obtained before the COVID-19 pandemic (2011-2018). Isolation of CD4+ T cells took place after 10 days in culture. PBMCs were plated at a few million per well in IL-2-containing medium. Assay used: immunoSEQ multiplex PCR; TCRdb lists only in-frame clones, some missing. The table has approximately 25,000 clones, roughly 76% seen once. V was cut by 2 bases and J by 0 bases, with 4 bases left in between. The CDR3 covers 13 residues.

This receptor was obtained from a human donor in good health. The material sequenced was CD4+ T cells from PBMCs, cultured in vitro. The chain carries TRBV12-3 or TRBV12-4 and TRBJ1-2; D gene uncertain. The chain's CDR3 is CASSLPPNYGYTF. CDR3 sequence (DNA): TGTGCCAGCAGTTTACCGCCTAACTATGGCTACACCTTC.